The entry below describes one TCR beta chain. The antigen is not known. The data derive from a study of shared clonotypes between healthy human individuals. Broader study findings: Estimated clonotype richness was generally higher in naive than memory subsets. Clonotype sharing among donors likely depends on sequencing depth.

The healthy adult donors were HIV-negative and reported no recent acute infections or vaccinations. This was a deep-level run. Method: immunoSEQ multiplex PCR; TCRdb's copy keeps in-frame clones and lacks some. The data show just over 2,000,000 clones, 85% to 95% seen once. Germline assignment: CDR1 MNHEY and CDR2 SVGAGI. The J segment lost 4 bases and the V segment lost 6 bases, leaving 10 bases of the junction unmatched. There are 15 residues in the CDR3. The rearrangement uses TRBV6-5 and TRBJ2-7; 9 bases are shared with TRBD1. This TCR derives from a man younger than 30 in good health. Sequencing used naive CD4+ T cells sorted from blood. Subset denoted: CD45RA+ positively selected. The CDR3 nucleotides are TGTGCCAGCAGACCCGGACAGGGGCTGACTTACGAGCAGTACTTC. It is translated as CASRPGQGLTYEQYF.